This entry features one T cell receptor beta chain sequence. The antigen is unknown. This CDR3 has 17 residues. Germline CDR1 ENHRY, CDR2 SYGVKD. The V end lost 6 bases, the J end lost 0 bases, and 15 bases lay between the germline ends. The entry originates in a study of radiotherapy plus CTLA-4 blockade in lung cancer. Study findings and constraints: The authors reported that early blood T cell clone dynamics, with interferon-beta, best predicted response. Expansion in blood of tumor-derived TCR clones was seen after radiotherapy plus ipilimumab.

Clones were sequenced by immunoSEQ multiplex PCR, and TCRdb holds only the in-frame ones, with some missing. This sample has 85,000 to 120,000 clones; 85% to 90% occur once, and the top ten carry 2.4%. With ipilimumab providing CTLA-4 blockade, focal radiation was administered to patients who had chemo-refractory metastatic non-small-cell lung cancer. This rearrangement joins TRBV10-3 to TRBJ2-6; D is possibly TRBD1 or TRBD2 (5 bases each). This clonotype originated in a human donor with non-small cell lung cancer that progressed on radiotherapy plus ipilimumab. Some clones in this sample may be carry-over from other donors' samples. This specimen consisted of peripheral blood, obtained from a patient treated with radiotherapy plus ipilimumab. The CDR3 DNA sequence: TGTGCCATCAGGGCCCGGGATGGGGGCTCTGGGGCCAACGTCCTGACTTTC. It codes for CAIRARDGGSGANVLTF.